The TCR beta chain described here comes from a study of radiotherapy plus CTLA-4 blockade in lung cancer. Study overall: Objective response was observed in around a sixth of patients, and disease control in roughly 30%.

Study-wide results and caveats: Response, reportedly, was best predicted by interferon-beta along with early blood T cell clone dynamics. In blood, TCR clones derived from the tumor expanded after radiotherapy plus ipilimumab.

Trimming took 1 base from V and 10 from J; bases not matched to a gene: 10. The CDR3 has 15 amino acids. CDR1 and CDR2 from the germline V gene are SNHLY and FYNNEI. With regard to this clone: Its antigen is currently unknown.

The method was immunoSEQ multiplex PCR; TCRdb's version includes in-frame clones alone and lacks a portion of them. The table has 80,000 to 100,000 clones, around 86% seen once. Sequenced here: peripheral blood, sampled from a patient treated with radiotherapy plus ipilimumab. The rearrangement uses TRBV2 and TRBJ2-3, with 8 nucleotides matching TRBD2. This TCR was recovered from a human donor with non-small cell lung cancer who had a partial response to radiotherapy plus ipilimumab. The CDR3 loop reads CASSEGTPREVPQYF. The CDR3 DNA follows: TGTGCCAGCAGTGAAGGCACTCCGCGGGAGGTTCCGCAGTATTTT.